This T cell receptor beta chain was identified in a study of cytomegalovirus exposure and HLA in healthy donors. Study overall: The roughly 120 million unique TCR beta sequences, from around 200 million T cells, were found by an earlier analysis. Overall study findings and caveats: Earlier analysis found most TCR beta V segments productive about 87% or about 30% of the time.

PCR employed 60 Vbeta and 13 Jbeta primers. Some clones are missing from TCRdb's copy, which holds only in-frame ones; the method was immunoSEQ multiplex PCR. The table records roughly 200,000 clones, around 83% of them present only once. On this clone: What it binds is not known.

V was trimmed by 5 bases and J by 0 bases, leaving 10 bases between them. The V gene's germline CDR1 is SGHTA and CDR2 FQGNSA. This CDR3 is built from 14 residues. The chain has TRBV7-2 and TRBJ1-1; D ambiguous. The sequenced sample was PBMCs. The origin of this receptor is a man aged 50 to 60 in good health and CMV-seronegative. CDR3 DNA: TGTGCCAGCAGCCCACAGCACATGAACACTGAAGCTTTCTTT. Translation: CASSPQHMNTEAFF.